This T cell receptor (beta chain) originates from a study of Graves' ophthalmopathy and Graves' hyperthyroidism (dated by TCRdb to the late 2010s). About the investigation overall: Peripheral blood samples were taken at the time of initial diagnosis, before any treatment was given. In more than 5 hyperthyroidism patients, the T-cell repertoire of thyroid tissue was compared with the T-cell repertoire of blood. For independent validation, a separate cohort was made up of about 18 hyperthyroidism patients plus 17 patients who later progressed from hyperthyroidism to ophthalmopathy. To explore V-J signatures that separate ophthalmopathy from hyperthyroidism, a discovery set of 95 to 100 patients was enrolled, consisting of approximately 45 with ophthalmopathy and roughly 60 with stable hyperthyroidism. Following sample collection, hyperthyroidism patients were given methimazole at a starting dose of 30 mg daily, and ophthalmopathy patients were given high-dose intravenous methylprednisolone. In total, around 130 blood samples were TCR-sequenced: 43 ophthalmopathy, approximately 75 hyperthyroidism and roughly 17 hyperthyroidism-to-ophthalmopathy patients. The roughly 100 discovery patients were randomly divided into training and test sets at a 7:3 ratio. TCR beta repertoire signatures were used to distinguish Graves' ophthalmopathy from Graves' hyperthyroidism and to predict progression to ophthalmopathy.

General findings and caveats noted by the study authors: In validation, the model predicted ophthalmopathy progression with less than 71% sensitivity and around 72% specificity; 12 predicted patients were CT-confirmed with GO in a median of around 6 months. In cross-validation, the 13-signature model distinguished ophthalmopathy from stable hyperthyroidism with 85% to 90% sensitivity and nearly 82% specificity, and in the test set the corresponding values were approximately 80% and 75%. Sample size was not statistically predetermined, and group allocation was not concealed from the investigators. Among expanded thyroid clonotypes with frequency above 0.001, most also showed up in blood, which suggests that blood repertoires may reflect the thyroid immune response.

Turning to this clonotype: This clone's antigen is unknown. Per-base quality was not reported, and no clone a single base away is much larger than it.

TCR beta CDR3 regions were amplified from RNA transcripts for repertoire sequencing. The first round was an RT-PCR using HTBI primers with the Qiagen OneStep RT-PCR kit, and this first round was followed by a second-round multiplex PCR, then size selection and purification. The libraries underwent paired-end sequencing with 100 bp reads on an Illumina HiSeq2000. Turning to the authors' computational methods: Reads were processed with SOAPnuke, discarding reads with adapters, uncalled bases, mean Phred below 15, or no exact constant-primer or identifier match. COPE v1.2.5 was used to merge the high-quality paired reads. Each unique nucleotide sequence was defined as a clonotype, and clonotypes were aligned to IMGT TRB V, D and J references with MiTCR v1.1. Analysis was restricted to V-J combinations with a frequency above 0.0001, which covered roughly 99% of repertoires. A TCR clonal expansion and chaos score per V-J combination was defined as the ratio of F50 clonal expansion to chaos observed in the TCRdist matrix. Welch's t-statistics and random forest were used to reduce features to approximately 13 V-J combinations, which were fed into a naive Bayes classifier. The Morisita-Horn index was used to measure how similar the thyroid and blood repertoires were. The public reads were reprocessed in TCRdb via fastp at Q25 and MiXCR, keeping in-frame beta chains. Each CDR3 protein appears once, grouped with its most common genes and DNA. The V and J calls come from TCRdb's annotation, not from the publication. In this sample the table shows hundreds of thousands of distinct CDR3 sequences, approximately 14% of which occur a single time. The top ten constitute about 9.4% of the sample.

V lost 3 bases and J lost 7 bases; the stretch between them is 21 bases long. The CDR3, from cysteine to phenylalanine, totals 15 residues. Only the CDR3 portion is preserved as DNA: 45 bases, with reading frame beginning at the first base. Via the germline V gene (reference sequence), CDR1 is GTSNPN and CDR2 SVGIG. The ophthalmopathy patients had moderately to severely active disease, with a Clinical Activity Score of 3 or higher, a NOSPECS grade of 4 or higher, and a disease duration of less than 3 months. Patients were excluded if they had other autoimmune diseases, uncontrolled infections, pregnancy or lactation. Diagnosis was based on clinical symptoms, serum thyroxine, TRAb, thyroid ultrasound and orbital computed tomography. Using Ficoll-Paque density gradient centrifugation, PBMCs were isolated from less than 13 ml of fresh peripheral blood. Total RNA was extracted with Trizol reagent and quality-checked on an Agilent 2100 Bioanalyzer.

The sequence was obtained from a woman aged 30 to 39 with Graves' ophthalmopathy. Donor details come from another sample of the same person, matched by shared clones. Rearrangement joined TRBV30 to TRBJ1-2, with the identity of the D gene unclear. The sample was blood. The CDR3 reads CAWSANGAGIGGYTF. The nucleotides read TGTGCCTGGAGCGCGAACGGCGCAGGTATAGGTGGCTACACCTTC.